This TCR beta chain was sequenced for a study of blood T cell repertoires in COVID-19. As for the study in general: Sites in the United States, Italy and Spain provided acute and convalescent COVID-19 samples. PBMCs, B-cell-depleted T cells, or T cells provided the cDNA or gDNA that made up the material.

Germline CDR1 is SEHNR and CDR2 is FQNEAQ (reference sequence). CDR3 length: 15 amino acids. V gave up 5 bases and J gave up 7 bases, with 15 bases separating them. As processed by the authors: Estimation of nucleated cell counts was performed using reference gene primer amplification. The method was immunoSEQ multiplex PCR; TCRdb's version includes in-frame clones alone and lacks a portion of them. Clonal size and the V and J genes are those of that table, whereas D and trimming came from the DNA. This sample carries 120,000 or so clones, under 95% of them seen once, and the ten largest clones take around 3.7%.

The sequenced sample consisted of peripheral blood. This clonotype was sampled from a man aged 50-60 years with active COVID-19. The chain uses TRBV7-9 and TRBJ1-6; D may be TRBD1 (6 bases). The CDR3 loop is CASSTIDRSNSPLHF. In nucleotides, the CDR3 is TGTGCCAGCAGCACGATCGACAGGTCGAATTCACCCCTCCACTTT.